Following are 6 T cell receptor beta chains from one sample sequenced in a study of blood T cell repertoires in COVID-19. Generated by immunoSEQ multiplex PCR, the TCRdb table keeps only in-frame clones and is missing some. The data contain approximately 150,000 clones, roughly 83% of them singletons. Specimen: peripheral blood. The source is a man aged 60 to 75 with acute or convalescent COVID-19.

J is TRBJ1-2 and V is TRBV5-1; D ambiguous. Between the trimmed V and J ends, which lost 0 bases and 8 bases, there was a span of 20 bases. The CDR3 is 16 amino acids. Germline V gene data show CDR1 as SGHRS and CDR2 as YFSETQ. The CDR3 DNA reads TGCGCCAGCAGCTTGGCCTCATTGGGAGAAAAGCGAGGCTACACCTTC. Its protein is CASSLASLGEKRGYTF.

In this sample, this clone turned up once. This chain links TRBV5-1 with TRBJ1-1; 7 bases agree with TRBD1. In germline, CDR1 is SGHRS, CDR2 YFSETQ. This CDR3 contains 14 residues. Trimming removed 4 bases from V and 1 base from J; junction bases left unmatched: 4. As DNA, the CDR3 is TGCGCCAGCAGCATATGGACAGGGAACACTGAAGCTTTCTTT. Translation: CASSIWTGNTEAFF. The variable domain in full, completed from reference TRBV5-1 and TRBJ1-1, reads KAGVTQTPRYLIKTRGQQVTLSCSPISGHRSVSWYQQTPGQGLQFLFEYFSETQRNKGNFPGRFSGRQFSNSRSEMNVSTLELGDSALYLCASSIWTGNTEAFFGQGTRLTVV.

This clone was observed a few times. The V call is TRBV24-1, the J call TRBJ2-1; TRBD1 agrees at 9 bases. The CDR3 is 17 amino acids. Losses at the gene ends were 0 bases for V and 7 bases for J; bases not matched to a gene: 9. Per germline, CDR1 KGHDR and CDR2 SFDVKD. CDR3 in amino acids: CATSDLPSGQGKNEQFF. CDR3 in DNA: TGTGCCACCAGTGATTTGCCCTCGGGACAGGGTAAAAATGAGCAGTTCTTC.

The CDR3 DNA reads as TGTGCCAGCAGTTACCATAGGGACAGGGACTATGGCTACACCTTC. It codes for CASSYHRDRDYGYTF. The chain employs TRBV6-5 and TRBJ1-2; 9 positions match TRBD1. The CDR3 is 15 residues long. Germline V gene lookup returns CDR1 MNHEY and CDR2 SVGAGI. The trim removed 2 bases at V and 3 bases at J, leaving 4 bases unmatched.

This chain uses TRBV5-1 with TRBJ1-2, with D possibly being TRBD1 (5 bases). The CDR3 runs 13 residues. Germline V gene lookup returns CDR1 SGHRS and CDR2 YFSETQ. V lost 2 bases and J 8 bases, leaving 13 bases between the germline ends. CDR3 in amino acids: CASSFGGNEGYTF. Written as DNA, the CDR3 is TGCGCCAGCAGCTTCGGGGGGAATGAGGGCTACACCTTC.

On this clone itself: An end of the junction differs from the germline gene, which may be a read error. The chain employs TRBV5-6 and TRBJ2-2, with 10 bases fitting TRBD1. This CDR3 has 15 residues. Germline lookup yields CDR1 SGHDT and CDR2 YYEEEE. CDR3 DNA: TGTGCCAGCAGTTTGGACAGGGGGAGTACCGGGGAGCTGTTTTTT. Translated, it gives CASSLDRGSTGELFF. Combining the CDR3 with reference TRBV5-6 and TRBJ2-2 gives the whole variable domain DAGVTQSPTHLIKTRGQQVTLRCSPKSGHDTVSWYQQALGQGPQFIFQYYEEEERQRGNFPDRFSGHQFPNYSSELNVNALLLGDSALYLCASSLDRGSTGELFFGEGSRLTVL.